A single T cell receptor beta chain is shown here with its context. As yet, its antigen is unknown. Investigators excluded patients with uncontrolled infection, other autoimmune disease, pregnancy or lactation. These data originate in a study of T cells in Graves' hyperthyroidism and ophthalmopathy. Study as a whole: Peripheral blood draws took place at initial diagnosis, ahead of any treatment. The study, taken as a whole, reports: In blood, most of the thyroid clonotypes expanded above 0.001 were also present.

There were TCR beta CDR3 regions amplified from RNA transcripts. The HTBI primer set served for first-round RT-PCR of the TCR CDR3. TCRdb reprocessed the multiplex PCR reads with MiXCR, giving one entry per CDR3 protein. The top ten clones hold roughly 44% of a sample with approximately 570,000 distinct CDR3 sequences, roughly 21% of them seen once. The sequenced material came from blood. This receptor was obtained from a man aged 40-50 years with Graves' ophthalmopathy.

This chain's CDR3 is CATLGQGTSDTQYF. The CDR3 nucleotides are TGTGCCACGCTGGGACAGGGGACATCAGATACGCAGTATTTT. The genes are TRBV19 and TRBJ2-3, with 10 bases identical to TRBD1. The CDR3 is 14 residues long. The germline V gene encodes CDR1 LNHDA and CDR2 SQIVND (reference sequence). V trimming: 10 bases; J trimming: 4 bases; junction bases outside the gene matches: 8.